The 2 T cell receptor beta chains reported below all come from one sample, sequenced in a study of cytotoxic CD8 clonotypes in ibrutinib-treated CLL. The repertoire was sequenced with immunoSEQ multiplex PCR; TCRdb's copy has only in-frame clones and lacks some. The sample yields some 130,000 clones, more than 75% seen once. The sample in question was PBMCs, obtained after 24 months of ibrutinib treatment. These TCRs come from a human donor with chronic lymphocytic leukemia.

The chain joins TRBV30 to TRBJ2-5, with TRBD2 as a possible D gene (6 bases). Germline CDR1 is GTSNPN and CDR2 is SVGIG (reference sequence). Trimming shortened V by 4 bases and J by 5 bases, and 20 bases separated the two germline ends. This CDR3 comprises 15 residues. CDR3 protein: CAWNPPQGGGETQYF. DNA for the CDR3: TGTGCCTGGAACCCCCCCCAGGGTGGAGGGGAGACCCAGTACTTC.

This clone was seen more than once but under ten times. The chain is built from TRBV5-1 and TRBJ1-3; a possible D gene is TRBD1 (6 bases). CDR3 length: 18 residues. Trimming left V 0 bases short and J 2 bases short, with 18 bases between. Germline CDR1 is SGHRS and CDR2 is YFSETQ. In nucleotides, the CDR3 is TGCGCCAGCAGCTTGGTGGGGGCTACCCTGGGGACTGGAAACACCATATATTTT. Translation gives CASSLVGATLGTGNTIYF.